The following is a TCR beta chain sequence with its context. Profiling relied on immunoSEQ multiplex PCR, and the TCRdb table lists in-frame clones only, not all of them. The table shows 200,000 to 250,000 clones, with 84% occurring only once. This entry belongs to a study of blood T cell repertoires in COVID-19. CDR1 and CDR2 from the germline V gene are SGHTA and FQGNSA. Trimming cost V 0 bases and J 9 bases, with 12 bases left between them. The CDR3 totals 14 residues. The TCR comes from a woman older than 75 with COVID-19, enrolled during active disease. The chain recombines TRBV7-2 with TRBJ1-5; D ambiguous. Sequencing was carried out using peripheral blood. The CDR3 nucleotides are TGTGCCAGCAGCTTAGCTCGGTTAGTCGGGCCCCAGCATTTT. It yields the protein CASSLARLVGPQHF.